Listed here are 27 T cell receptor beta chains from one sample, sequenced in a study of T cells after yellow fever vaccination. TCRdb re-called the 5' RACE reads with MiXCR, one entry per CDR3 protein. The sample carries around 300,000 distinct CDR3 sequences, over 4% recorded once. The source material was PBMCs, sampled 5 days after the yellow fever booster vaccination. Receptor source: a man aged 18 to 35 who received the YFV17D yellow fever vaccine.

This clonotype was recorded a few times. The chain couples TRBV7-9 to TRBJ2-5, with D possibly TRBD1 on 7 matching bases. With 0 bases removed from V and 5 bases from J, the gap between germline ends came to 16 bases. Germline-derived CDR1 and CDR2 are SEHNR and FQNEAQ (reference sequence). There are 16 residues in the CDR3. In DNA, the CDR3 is TGTGCCAGCAGCTTAGCTGGCGGGACAGTTTGGGAGACCCAGTACTTC. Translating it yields CASSLAGGTVWETQYF.

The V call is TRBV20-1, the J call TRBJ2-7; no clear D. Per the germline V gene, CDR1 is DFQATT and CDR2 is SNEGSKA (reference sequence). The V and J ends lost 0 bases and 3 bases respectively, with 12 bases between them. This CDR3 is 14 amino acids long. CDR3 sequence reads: CSARDGSSLYEQYF. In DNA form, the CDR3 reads TGCAGTGCTAGAGATGGTTCCAGCCTCTACGAGCAGTACTTC.

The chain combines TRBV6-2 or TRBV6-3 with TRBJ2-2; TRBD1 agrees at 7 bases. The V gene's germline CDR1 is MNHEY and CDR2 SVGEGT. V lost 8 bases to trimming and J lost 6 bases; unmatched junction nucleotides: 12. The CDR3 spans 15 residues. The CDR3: CASSTDRVFPGELFF. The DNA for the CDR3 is TGTGCCAGCTCGACCGACAGGGTCTTTCCCGGGGAGCTGTTTTTT.

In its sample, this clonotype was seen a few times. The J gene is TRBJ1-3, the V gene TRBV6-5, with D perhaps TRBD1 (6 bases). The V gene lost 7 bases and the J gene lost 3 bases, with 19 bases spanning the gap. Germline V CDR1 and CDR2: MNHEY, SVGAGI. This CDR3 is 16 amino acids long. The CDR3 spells CASTPRRGSGGNTIYF. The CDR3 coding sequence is TGTGCCAGCACTCCCCGGAGGGGGAGTGGTGGAAACACCATATATTTT.

Here the CDR3 reads CSVLEGRSETQYF. CDR3 DNA sequence: TGCAGCGTTCTAGAAGGTCGCAGCGAGACCCAGTACTTC. The rearrangement uses TRBV29-1 and TRBJ2-5, with D unclear. Between the trimmed V and J ends, which lost 5 bases and 5 bases, there was a span of 15 bases. Germline CDR1 reads SQVTM; CDR2 reads ANQGSEA. The CDR3 consists of 13 residues.

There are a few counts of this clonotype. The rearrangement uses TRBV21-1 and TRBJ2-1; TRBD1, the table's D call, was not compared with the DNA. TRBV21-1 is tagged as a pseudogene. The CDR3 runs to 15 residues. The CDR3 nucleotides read TGTGCCAGCAGCAAAGACAGGGGGCTTTACAATGAGCAGTTCTTC. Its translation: CASSKDRGLYNEQFF.

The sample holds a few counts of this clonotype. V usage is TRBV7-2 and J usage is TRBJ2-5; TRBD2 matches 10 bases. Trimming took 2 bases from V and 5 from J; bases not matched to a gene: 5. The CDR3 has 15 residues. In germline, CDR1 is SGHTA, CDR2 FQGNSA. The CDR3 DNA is TGTGCCAGCAGCTTATCGCTTAGCGGGGGGGAGACCCAGTACTTC. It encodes CASSLSLSGGETQYF. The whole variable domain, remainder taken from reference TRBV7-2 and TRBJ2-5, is GAGVSQSPSNKVTEKGKDVELRCDPISGHTALYWYRQSLGQGLEFLIYFQGNSAPDKSGLPSDRFSAERTGGSVSTLTIQRTQQEDSAVYLCASSLSLSGGETQYFGPGTRLLVL.

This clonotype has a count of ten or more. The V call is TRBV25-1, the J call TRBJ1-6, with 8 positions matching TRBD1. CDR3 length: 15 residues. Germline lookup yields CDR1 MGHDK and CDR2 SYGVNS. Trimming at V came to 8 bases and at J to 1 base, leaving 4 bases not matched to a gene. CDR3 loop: CASQTGDSYNSPLHF. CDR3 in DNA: TGTGCCAGCCAGACAGGGGATTCCTATAATTCACCCCTCCACTTT.

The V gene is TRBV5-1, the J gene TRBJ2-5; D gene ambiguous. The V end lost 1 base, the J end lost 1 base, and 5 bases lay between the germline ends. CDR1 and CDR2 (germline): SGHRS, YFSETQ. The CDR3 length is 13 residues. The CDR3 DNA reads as TGCGCCAGCAGCTTGATCGTCCAAGAGACCCAGTACTTC. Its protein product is CASSLIVQETQYF.

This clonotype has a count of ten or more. This chain's CDR3 is CSVEVAWEGANYGYTF. Here the CDR3 DNA reads TGCAGCGTTGAAGTGGCTTGGGAGGGGGCTAACTATGGCTACACCTTC. The V and J genes are TRBV29-1 and TRBJ1-2; possibly TRBD1 for D (6 bases). V lost 1 base, J lost 0 bases, and 15 bases lay in between. The germline CDR1 and CDR2 sequences are SQVTM and ANQGSEA. The CDR3 loop spans 16 amino acids.

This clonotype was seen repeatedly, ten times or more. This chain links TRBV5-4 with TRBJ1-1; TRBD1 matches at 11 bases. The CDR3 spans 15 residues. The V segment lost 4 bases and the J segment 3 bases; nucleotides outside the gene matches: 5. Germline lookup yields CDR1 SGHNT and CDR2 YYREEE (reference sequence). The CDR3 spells CASSPDRGLHTEAFF. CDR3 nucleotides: TGTGCCAGCAGCCCGGACAGGGGGCTGCACACTGAAGCTTTCTTT.

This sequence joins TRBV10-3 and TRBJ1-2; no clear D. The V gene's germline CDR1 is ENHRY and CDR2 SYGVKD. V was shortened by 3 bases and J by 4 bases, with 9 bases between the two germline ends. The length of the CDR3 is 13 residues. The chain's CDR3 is CAISDGYLYGYTF. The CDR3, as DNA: TGTGCCATCAGTGATGGGTACCTCTATGGCTACACCTTC.

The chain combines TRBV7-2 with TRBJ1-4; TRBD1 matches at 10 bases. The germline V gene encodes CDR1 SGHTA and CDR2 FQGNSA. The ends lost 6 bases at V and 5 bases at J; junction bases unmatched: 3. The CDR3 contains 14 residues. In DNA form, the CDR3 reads TGTGCCAGCAGTTGGACAGGGGGGAATGAAAAACTGTTTTTT. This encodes CASSWTGGNEKLFF. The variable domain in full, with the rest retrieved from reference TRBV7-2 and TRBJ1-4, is GAGVSQSPSNKVTEKGKDVELRCDPISGHTALYWYRQSLGQGLEFLIYFQGNSAPDKSGLPSDRFSAERTGGSVSTLTIQRTQQEDSAVYLCASSWTGGNEKLFFGSGTQLSVL.

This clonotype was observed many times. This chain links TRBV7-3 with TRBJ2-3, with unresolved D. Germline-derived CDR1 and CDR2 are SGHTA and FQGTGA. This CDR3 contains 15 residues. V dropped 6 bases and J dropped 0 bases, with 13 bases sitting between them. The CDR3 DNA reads TGTGCCAGCAGTTCAGGCCCTGGGAGCACAGATACGCAGTATTTT. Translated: CASSSGPGSTDTQYF.

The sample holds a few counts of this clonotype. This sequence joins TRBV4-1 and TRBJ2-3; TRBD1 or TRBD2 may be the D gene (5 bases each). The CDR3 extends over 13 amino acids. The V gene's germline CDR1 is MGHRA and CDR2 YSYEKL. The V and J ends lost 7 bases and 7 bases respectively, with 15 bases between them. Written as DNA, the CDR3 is TGCGCCAGCAATCGTGTGAGGGGTAATACGCAGTATTTT. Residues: CASNRVRGNTQYF.

CDR3 amino acids: CASSPLGDNIQYF. Written as DNA, the CDR3 is TGTGCCAGCAGCCCCTTGGGGGATAACATTCAGTACTTC. The chain uses TRBV11-2 and TRBJ2-4; TRBD1 or TRBD2 may be the D gene (5 bases each). V was clipped by 5 bases and J by 7 bases, with 12 bases between them. The CDR3 consists of 13 residues. CDR1 is SGHAT, CDR2 FQNNGV, per germline.

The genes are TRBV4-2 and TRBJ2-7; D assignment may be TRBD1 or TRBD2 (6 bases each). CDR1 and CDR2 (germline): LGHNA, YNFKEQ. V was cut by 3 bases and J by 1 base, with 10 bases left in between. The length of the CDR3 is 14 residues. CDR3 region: CASSQGGVSYEQYF. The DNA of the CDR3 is TGTGCCAGCAGCCAGGGGGGCGTATCCTACGAGCAGTACTTC.

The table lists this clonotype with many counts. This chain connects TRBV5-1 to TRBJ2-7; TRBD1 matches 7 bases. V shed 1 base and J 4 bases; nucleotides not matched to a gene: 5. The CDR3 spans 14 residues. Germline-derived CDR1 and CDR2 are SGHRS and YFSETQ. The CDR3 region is CASSLRGQIYEQYF. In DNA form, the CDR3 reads TGCGCCAGCAGCTTGAGGGGGCAAATATACGAGCAGTACTTC.

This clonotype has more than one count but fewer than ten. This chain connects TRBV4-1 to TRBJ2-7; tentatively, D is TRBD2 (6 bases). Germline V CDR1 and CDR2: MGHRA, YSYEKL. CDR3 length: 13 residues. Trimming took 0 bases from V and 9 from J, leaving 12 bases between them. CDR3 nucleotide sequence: TGCGCCAGCAGCCAAGATGTTACGGAGGGGCAGTACGTC. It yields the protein CASSQDVTEGQYV.

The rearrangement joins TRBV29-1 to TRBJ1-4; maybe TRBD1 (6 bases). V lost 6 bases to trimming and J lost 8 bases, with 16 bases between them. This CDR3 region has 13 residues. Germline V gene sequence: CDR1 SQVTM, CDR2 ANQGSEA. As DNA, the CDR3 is TGCAGCGTGGAAAACAGGGAACGGGAAAAACTGTTTTTT. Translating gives CSVENREREKLFF.

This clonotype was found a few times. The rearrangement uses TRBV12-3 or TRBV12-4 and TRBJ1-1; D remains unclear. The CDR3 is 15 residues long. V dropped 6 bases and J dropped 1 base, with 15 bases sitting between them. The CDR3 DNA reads TGTGCCAGCAGCCCTACAGTATTTACGAACACTGAAGCTTTCTTT. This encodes CASSPTVFTNTEAFF.

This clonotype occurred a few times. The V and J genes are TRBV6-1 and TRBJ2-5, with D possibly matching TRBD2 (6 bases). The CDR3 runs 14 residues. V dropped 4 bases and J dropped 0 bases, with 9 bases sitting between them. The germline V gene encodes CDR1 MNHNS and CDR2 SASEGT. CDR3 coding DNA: TGTGCCAGCAGTGTTGGGACTTACCAAGAGACCCAGTACTTC. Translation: CASSVGTYQETQYF.

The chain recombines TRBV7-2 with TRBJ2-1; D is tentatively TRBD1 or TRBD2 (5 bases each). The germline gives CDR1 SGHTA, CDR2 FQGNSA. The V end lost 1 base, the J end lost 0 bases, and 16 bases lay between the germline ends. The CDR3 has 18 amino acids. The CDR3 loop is CASSLGAAWGSSYNEQFF. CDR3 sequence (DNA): TGTGCCAGCAGCTTAGGGGCTGCGTGGGGGAGCTCCTACAATGAGCAGTTCTTC.

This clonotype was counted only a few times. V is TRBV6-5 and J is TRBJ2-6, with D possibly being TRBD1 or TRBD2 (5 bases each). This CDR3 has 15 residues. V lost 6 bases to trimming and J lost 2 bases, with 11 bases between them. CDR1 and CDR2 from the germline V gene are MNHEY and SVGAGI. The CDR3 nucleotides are TGTGCCAGCAGAGCCCGGGGCCCTGGGGCCAACGTCCTGACTTTC. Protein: CASRARGPGANVLTF.

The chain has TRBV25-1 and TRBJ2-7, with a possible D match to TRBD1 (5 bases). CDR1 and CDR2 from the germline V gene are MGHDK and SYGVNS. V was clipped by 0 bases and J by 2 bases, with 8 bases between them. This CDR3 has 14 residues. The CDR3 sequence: CASSEYKGAYEQYF. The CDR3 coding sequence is TGTGCCAGCAGTGAATACAAAGGGGCCTACGAGCAGTACTTC.

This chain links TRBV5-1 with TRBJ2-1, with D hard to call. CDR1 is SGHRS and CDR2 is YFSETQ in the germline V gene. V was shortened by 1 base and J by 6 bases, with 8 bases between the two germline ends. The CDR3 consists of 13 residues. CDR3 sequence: CASSLFQINEQFF. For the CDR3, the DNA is TGCGCCAGCAGCTTGTTCCAGATCAATGAGCAGTTCTTC.

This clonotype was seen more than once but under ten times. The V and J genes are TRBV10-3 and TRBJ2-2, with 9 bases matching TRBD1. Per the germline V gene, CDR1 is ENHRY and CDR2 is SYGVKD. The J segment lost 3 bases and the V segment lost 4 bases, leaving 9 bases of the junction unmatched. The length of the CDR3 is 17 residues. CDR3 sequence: CAISASTGTGYTGELFF. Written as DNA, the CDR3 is TGTGCCATCAGTGCCTCCACGGGGACAGGGTACACCGGGGAGCTGTTTTTT.